Presented here are 2 T cell receptor beta chains from one specimen sequenced in a study of regulatory T cells in long-lasting Graves disease. Building of the TCR beta libraries involved iRepertoire HTBI primers and Arm-PCR of CDR3 regions. TCRdb reprocessed the multiplex PCR reads via MiXCR and lists one record per CDR3 protein. The table shows about 460,000 distinct CDR3 sequences, with 20% to 25% occurring only once. This sample's time point: persistent/refractory GD, antithyroid drugs over 5 years with positive TRAb. After RNA was extracted from PBMCs, the TCR library was made from it. The source material was peripheral blood mononuclear cells (PBMCs), sampled when the disease was refractory, from a patient treated with antithyroid drugs. Every receptor here comes from a female donor with Graves disease.

A word on this clonotype: One junction end does not reproduce the germline sequence, and a read error may be involved. The chain combines TRBV5-1 with TRBJ1-4, with no clear D. This CDR3 comprises 13 residues. Germline values: CDR1 SGHRS, CDR2 YFSETQ. The CDR3 protein is CASNSGGDEELFF. The CDR3, as DNA: TGCGCCAGCAATTCAGGAGGCGATGAAGAACTGTTTTTT.

The chain is built from TRBV6-5 and TRBJ2-5; no clear D. CDR3 length: 16 residues. Germline values: CDR1 MNHEY, CDR2 SVGAGI. Trimming pared 0 bases from V and 3 bases from J, leaving 14 bases between. CDR3: CASSYSGRRFEETQYF. DNA for the CDR3: TGTGCCAGCAGTTACTCCGGACGCCGGTTTGAAGAGACCCAGTACTTC.